This T cell receptor (beta chain) is drawn from a study of blood T cell repertoires in COVID-19. Background on the study: Researchers got acute and convalescent COVID-19 samples from the United States, Italy and Spain. PBMCs, B-cell-depleted T cells, or T cells were the source of the cDNA or gDNA that made up the material.

The CDR3 has 16 residues. From germline, CDR1 is SEHNR and CDR2 FQNEAQ (reference sequence). V lost 10 bases and J lost 3; bases outside the gene matches: 15. Libraries were prepared by immunoSEQ multiplex PCR; TCRdb keeps only in-frame clonotypes and omits some of them. This sample yields about 40,000 clones, of which 86% are seen a single time; 19% belongs to the top ten. The sample comprised peripheral blood. The rearrangement joins TRBV7-9 to TRBJ2-3; 8 bases are shared with TRBD2. This clonotype was sampled from a man aged 50 to 59 in a cohort sampled during active COVID-19. The CDR3 DNA is TGTGCCATACCCAACCCCCCTACGGGGGGGACAGATACGCAGTATTTT. Protein sequence: CAIPNPPTGGTDTQYF.